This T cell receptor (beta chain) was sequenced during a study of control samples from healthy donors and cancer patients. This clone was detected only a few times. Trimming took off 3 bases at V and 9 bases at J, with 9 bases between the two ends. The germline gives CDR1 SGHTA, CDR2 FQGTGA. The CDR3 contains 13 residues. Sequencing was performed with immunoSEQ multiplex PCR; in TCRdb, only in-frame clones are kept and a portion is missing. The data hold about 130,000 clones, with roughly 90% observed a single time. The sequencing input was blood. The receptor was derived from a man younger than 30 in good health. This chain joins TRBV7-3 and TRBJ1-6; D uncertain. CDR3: CASSLNAVSPLHF. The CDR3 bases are TGTGCCAGCAGCTTGAATGCAGTTTCACCCCTCCACTTT.